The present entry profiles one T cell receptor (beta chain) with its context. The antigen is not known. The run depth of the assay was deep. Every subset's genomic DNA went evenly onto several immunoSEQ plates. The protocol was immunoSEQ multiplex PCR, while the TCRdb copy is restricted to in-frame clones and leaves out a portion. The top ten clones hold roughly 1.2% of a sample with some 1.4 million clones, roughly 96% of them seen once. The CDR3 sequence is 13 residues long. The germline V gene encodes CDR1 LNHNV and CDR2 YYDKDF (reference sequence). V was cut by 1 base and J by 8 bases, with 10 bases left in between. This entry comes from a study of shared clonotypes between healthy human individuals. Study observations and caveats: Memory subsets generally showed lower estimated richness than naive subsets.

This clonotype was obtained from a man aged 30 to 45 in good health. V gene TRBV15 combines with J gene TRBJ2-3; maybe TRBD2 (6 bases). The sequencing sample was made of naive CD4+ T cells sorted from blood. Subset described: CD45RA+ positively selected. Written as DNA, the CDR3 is TGTGCCACCAGCAGAGGGGCCGGGGGTACGCAGTATTTT. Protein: CATSRGAGGTQYF.